The next 2 T cell receptor beta chains were all read from a single sample in a study of chemoradiotherapy in HPV16-positive cancers. The repertoire was sequenced with immunoSEQ multiplex PCR; TCRdb's copy has only in-frame clones and lacks some. There are several thousand clones in the sample; 70% to 85% occur only once, and about 8.1% lies in the top ten. Sequenced material: tumor tissue, taken from a patient who underwent chemoradiotherapy. Receptors originate from a human donor with HPV-associated anogenital cancer.

V usage is TRBV6-6 and J usage is TRBJ1-5, with 7 bases that match TRBD1. The CDR3 is made up of 11 amino acids. With 5 bases clipped from V and 8 bases from J, the junction kept 0 bases outside the gene matches. Per germline, CDR1 MNHNY and CDR2 SVGAGI (reference sequence). DNA for the CDR3: TGTGCCAGCAGTGACAGGGAGCCCCAGCATTTT. It codes for CASSDREPQHF.

The chain is built from TRBV5-1 and TRBJ2-5; 11 positions agree with TRBD2. This CDR3 has 15 residues. V shed 2 bases and J 3 bases; nucleotides not matched to a gene: 3. Per the germline V gene, CDR1 is SGHRS and CDR2 is YFSETQ. In nucleotides, the CDR3 is TGCGCCAGCAGCTTTAGCGGGAGGGGAGAAGAGACCCAGTACTTC. Protein product: CASSFSGRGEETQYF.